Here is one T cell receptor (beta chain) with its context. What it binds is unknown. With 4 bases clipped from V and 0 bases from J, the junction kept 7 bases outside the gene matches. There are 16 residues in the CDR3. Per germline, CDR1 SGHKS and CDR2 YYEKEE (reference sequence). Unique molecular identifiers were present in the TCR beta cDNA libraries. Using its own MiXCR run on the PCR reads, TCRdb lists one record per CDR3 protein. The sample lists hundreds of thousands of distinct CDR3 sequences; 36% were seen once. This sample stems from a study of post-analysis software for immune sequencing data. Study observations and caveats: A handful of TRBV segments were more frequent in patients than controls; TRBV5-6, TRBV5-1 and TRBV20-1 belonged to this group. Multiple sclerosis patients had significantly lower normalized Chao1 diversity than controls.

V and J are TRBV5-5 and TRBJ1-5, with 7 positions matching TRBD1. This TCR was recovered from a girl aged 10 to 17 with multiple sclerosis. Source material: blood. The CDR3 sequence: CASSQGGVNSNQPQHF. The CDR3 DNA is TGTGCCAGCAGCCAGGGGGGGGTGAATAGCAATCAGCCCCAGCATTTT.